Presented here are 23 T cell receptor beta chains from one specimen sequenced in a study of T cell responses to AZD1222 COVID-19 vaccine. Assay: immunoSEQ multiplex PCR; the TCRdb copy retains only in-frame clones and omits some. Here the sample spans about 100,000 clones, 92% being singletons. The sample consisted of peripheral blood, taken on day 0 of AZD1222 vaccination. The receptors were gathered from an adult in good health.

V and J are TRBV12-3 or TRBV12-4 and TRBJ2-1; D uncertain. Trimming removed 7 bases from V and 8 bases from J, with 9 bases in between. CDR3 length equals 11 residues. CDR3 sequence reads: CASKRTDEQFF. The CDR3 DNA is TGTGCCAGCAAACGGACCGATGAGCAGTTCTTC.

This clone was counted a few times. The gene calls are TRBV5-1 and TRBJ2-7, with 8 bases that match TRBD2. J lost 0 bases, V lost 1 base, and 0 bases had no gene match. Germline assignment: CDR1 SGHRS and CDR2 YFSETQ. The CDR3 spans 14 residues. The CDR3 protein is CASSLTSGSYEQYF. The CDR3 DNA reads as TGCGCCAGCAGCTTGACTAGCGGCTCCTACGAGCAGTACTTC. The full variable domain, in which reference TRBV5-1 and TRBJ2-7 provide the parts outside the CDR3, is KAGVTQTPRYLIKTRGQQVTLSCSPISGHRSVSWYQQTPGQGLQFLFEYFSETQRNKGNFPGRFSGRQFSNSRSEMNVSTLELGDSALYLCASSLTSGSYEQYFGPGTRLTVT.

V is TRBV3-1 (or the pseudogene TRBV3-2) and J is TRBJ2-7; 8 bases agree with TRBD2. V lost 0 bases, J lost 9 bases, and 10 bases stayed unmatched. The germline V gene encodes CDR1 LGHDT and CDR2 YNNKEL (reference sequence). CDR3 size: 15 residues. CDR3 nucleotide sequence: TGTGCCAGCAGCCAAGATAGTCAGCGGGAGAAAGGGCAGTACTTC. Its translation is CASSQDSQREKGQYF.

The chain is built from TRBV18 and TRBJ1-1; D is unresolved. Looked up from germline, CDR1 is KGHSH and CDR2 is LQKENI. Deletions cut 0 bases from V and 3 bases from J, with 17 bases between. The CDR3 has 17 residues. In DNA form, the CDR3 reads TGTGCCAGCTCACCACCGAAAGGAGTCGCCCGGGACACTGAAGCTTTCTTT. Its translation is CASSPPKGVARDTEAFF.

V is TRBV5-1 and J is TRBJ2-1, with a tentative D call TRBD2 (6 bases). The V gene lost 4 bases and the J gene lost 8 bases, with 22 bases spanning the gap. Germline V gene lookup returns CDR1 SGHRS and CDR2 YFSETQ. There are 16 residues in the CDR3. The CDR3 is CASSARGTPLRDEQFF. The CDR3 region has the DNA TGCGCCAGCAGCGCCCGCGGGACCCCCCTAAGGGATGAGCAGTTCTTC.

The chain carries TRBV2 and TRBJ1-4, with D possibly being TRBD1 (5 bases). This CDR3 has 15 amino acids. CDR1 and CDR2 from the germline V gene are SNHLY and FYNNEI. V was clipped by 5 bases and J by 7 bases, with 17 bases between them. The CDR3 DNA reads as TGTGCCAGCAGTCGTCCGGGACGCGGGAGTGAAAAACTGTTTTTT. Translated, it gives CASSRPGRGSEKLFF.

The chain uses TRBV13 and TRBJ2-7; TRBD1 matches at 7 bases. The CDR3 covers 14 residues. Losses at the gene ends were 5 bases for V and 2 bases for J; bases not matched to a gene: 6. From germline, CDR1 is PRHDT and CDR2 FYEKMQ (reference sequence). The CDR3 DNA reads TGTGCCAGCAGCCCCCGGGACAGACCCTACGAGCAGTACTTC. This translates into CASSPRDRPYEQYF.

This sequence joins TRBV2 and TRBJ1-4, with 10 bases aligning to TRBD1. The germline V gene encodes CDR1 SNHLY and CDR2 FYNNEI. V dropped 5 bases and J dropped 7; count of bases not matched to a gene: 7. The CDR3 covers 15 residues. The CDR3 loop is CASSKTGGESEKLFF. DNA for the CDR3: TGTGCCAGCAGTAAGACAGGGGGCGAGTCTGAAAAACTGTTTTTT.

The V and J genes are TRBV5-5 and TRBJ1-5; D not resolved. Trimming shortened V by 3 bases and J by 4 bases, and 8 bases separated the two germline ends. The CDR3 totals 13 residues. Germline V gives CDR1 SGHKS, CDR2 YYEKEE (reference sequence). The CDR3 spells CASSSRSNQPQHF. For the CDR3, the DNA is TGTGCCAGCAGCTCGCGTTCGAATCAGCCCCAGCATTTT.

CDR3 loop: CASSFQGYYRGYTF. The CDR3 DNA reads as TGTGCCAGCAGTTTCCAGGGATACTACCGTGGCTACACCTTC. The rearrangement uses TRBV28 and TRBJ1-2, with D tentatively TRBD1 (5 bases). From germline, CDR1 is MDHEN and CDR2 SYDVKM. This CDR3 has 14 residues. Trimming removed 3 bases from V and 7 bases from J, with 15 bases in between.

This chain links TRBV4-1 with TRBJ1-3; tentative D call: TRBD1 (5 bases). V lost 4 bases and J lost 3, with 16 bases in between. In germline, CDR1 is MGHRA, CDR2 YSYEKL. CDR3 size: 16 residues. The CDR3 DNA reads TGCGCCAGCAGCCCCGGGGGGGACCGTTATGGAAACACCATATATTTT. This sequence encodes CASSPGGDRYGNTIYF.

This chain connects TRBV19 to TRBJ2-1; TRBD2 might be the D (5 bases). In germline, CDR1 is LNHDA, CDR2 SQIVND (reference sequence). Between the trimmed V and J ends, which lost 3 bases and 12 bases, there was a span of 21 bases. The CDR3 contains 15 residues. CDR3 residues: CASSITLAPSLAQFF. CDR3 sequence (DNA): TGTGCCAGTAGTATTACCCTAGCCCCCTCCCTGGCGCAGTTCTTC.

The rearrangement uses TRBV9 and TRBJ2-1, with TRBD2 matching over 11 bases. Germline lookup yields CDR1 SGDLS and CDR2 YYNGEE. V lost 4 bases to trimming and J lost 4 bases; unmatched junction nucleotides: 19. The CDR3 spans 20 residues. The CDR3 nucleotides read TGTGCCAGCAGCCTTACGACTGCATCTGGGGTAGCGGGAGGGTACAATGAGCAGTTCTTC. Its protein product is CASSLTTASGVAGGYNEQFF.

The chain uses TRBV7-3 and TRBJ2-5, with TRBD2 matching 12 bases. With V trimmed by 5 bases and J by 5 bases, 6 bases remained unmatched. The V gene's germline CDR1 is SGHTA and CDR2 FQGTGA. This CDR3 has 15 residues. The CDR3 loop reads CASSPSGRARETQYF. In DNA form, the CDR3 reads TGTGCCAGCAGCCCTAGCGGGAGGGCCCGGGAGACCCAGTACTTC.

This chain links TRBV21-1 with TRBJ2-1; whether TRBD2, the table's D call, matches the DNA was not checked. TRBV21-1 is a recognized pseudogene. The CDR3 has 18 amino acids. The CDR3 sequence is CASSKNSSKKSSYNEQFF. As DNA, the CDR3 is TGTGCCAGCAGCAAAAATAGTAGCAAGAAGAGCTCCTACAATGAGCAGTTCTTC.

The gene calls are TRBV12-3 or TRBV12-4 and TRBJ2-7; D perhaps matches TRBD1 (6 bases). Trimming shortened V by 6 bases and J by 3 bases, and 9 bases separated the two germline ends. The CDR3 has 12 amino acids. The CDR3, as DNA: TGTGCCAGCAGACAGGACAGCTACGAGCAGTACTTC. Protein: CASRQDSYEQYF.

J is TRBJ2-3 and V is TRBV5-1; 7 nucleotides align to TRBD1. CDR1 and CDR2 from the germline V gene are SGHRS and YFSETQ. V shed 5 bases and J 2 bases; nucleotides not matched to a gene: 5. The CDR3 totals 14 residues. The CDR3 region is CASRPDRVTDTQYF. In DNA form, the CDR3 reads TGCGCCAGCAGACCTGACAGGGTCACAGATACGCAGTATTTT.

The chain recombines TRBV7-9 with TRBJ1-2; 7 bases are a match to TRBD1. The germline V gene encodes CDR1 SEHNR and CDR2 FQNEAQ (reference sequence). V dropped 0 bases and J dropped 4; count of bases not matched to a gene: 11. The CDR3 covers 17 residues. The CDR3 DNA sequence: TGTGCCAGCAGCTTAGCCCTACGACAGGGCGGGGGCTATGGCTACACCTTC. Its translation is CASSLALRQGGGYGYTF.

CDR3 loop: CAAGGLGAYNEQFF. The CDR3 DNA follows: TGTGCCGCAGGAGGCTTGGGGGCCTACAATGAGCAGTTCTTC. The chain uses TRBV10-3 and TRBJ2-1; D may match TRBD1 or TRBD2 (5 bases each). Germline CDR1 reads ENHRY; CDR2 reads SYGVKD. The V gene lost 11 bases and the J gene lost 2 bases, with 16 bases spanning the gap. This CDR3 has 14 residues.

This chain links TRBV5-1 with TRBJ1-5; D not resolved. The V gene's germline CDR1 is SGHRS and CDR2 YFSETQ. There are 18 residues in the CDR3. The V end was cut by 1 base, the J end by 9 bases, with 26 bases between. Written as DNA, the CDR3 is TGCGCCAGCAGCTTGTGGTGTATGGGCTCTCGTAGCTTGTGGCCCCAGCATTTT. It yields the protein CASSLWCMGSRSLWPQHF. Variable domain in full (rest from reference TRBV5-1 and TRBJ1-5): KAGVTQTPRYLIKTRGQQVTLSCSPISGHRSVSWYQQTPGQGLQFLFEYFSETQRNKGNFPGRFSGRQFSNSRSEMNVSTLELGDSALYLCASSLWCMGSRSLWPQHFGDGTRLSIL.

This rearrangement joins TRBV5-6 to TRBJ2-6; a possible D gene is TRBD2 (6 bases). Germline V gene sequence: CDR1 SGHDT, CDR2 YYEEEE. V lost 4 bases, J lost 16 bases, and 18 bases lay in between. The length of the CDR3 is 13 residues. The CDR3 sequence: CASSPTLGGGLTF. CDR3 DNA: TGTGCCAGCAGCCCTACCTTGGGAGGTGGGCTGACTTTC.

The genes are TRBV19 and TRBJ2-1; D tentatively fits TRBD1 or TRBD2 (8 bases each). The CDR3 spans 18 residues. CDR1 and CDR2 from the germline V gene are LNHDA and SQIVND (reference sequence). V lost 10 bases and J 9 bases, leaving 34 bases between the germline ends. The CDR3 protein is CATTGDWKTSGPHREQFF. The CDR3 DNA sequence: TGTGCCACGACAGGGGATTGGAAAACTAGCGGCCCCCACCGTGAGCAGTTCTTC.

The gene calls are TRBV20-1 and TRBJ1-1; D call uncertain. CDR1 and CDR2 (germline): DFQATT, SNEGSKA (reference sequence). The V and J ends lost 3 bases and 2 bases respectively, with 7 bases between them. This CDR3 has 12 residues. CDR3 sequence reads: CSASTVNTEAFF. CDR3 sequence (DNA): TGCAGTGCTAGTACTGTAAACACTGAAGCTTTCTTT.